A single sample is the source of the 25 T cell receptor beta chains below, sequenced in a study of cytomegalovirus exposure and HLA in healthy donors. The PCR ran on 60 Vbeta and 13 Jbeta primers. Data came from immunoSEQ multiplex PCR; TCRdb stores just in-frame clones and leaves some out. The sample lists roughly 110,000 clones, 65% to 75% seen once, with about 2.8% in the top ten. The specimen sequenced was PBMCs. The receptors were sampled from a female donor in good health and CMV-seronegative.

The chain couples TRBV28 to TRBJ1-3; 8 bases fit TRBD1. Germline V gene data show CDR1 as MDHEN and CDR2 as SYDVKM. V lost 2 bases and J lost 1; bases outside the gene matches: 4. CDR3 size: 16 residues. CDR3 in DNA: TGTGCCAGCAGTTTAGGCTACAGGGGGTCTGGAAACACCATATATTTT. Amino acids: CASSLGYRGSGNTIYF.

The chain joins TRBV27 to TRBJ2-7; no definite D call. V was clipped by 2 bases and J by 6 bases, with 8 bases between them. The length of the CDR3 is 12 residues. The germline CDR1 and CDR2 sequences are MNHEY and SMNVEV (reference sequence). This CDR3 is CASSLPSREQYF. DNA for the CDR3: TGTGCCAGCAGTTTACCCTCTCGCGAGCAGTACTTC.

V is TRBV6-1 and J is TRBJ2-3; 12 bases map to TRBD1. The CDR3 is 15 residues long. Germline trimming cut 6 bases from V and 6 bases from J; bases unmatched to any gene: 7. Looked up from germline, CDR1 is MNHNS and CDR2 is SASEGT. The CDR3 region has the DNA TGTGCCAGCAGCCCGCCGGGACAGGGGGCGGATACGCAGTATTTT. Translation: CASSPPGQGADTQYF.

A single count supports this clone. V gene TRBV9 combines with J gene TRBJ1-2; D is perhaps TRBD1 (5 bases). This CDR3 comprises 17 residues. Germline CDR1 reads SGDLS; CDR2 reads YYNGEE. Trimming left V 0 bases short and J 4 bases short, with 19 bases between. CDR3 in amino acids: CASSVGRPLGGTYGYTF. CDR3 nucleotides: TGTGCCAGCAGCGTAGGGCGGCCCCTCGGAGGGACCTATGGCTACACCTTC.

On this clone: A read error may produce the germline difference seen at one junction end. The CDR3 DNA reads as TGTGCCAGCAGTTACTCATCGGACTACTCGTTCTTC. Translated, it gives CASSYSSDYSFF. This chain connects TRBV6-5 to TRBJ2-7; D might be TRBD2 (6 bases). The germline gives CDR1 MNHEY, CDR2 SVGAGI. CDR3 length equals 12 residues.

The chain links TRBV19 to TRBJ1-5; D gene unclear. The germline V gene has CDR1 LNHDA and CDR2 SQIVND (reference sequence). V was cut by 8 bases and J by 3 bases, with 8 bases left in between. This CDR3 is built from 12 residues. The CDR3 DNA sequence: TGTGCCAGTCGAGCCCACAATCAGCCCCAGCATTTT. It specifies CASRAHNQPQHF.

This chain uses TRBV5-4 with TRBJ2-5; 9 bases line up with TRBD2. The better agreement between TRBJ2-7 and the DNA end casts doubt on the J call. The CDR3 is 14 residues long. Germline V gives CDR1 SGHNT, CDR2 YYREEE (reference sequence). CDR3 nucleotides: TGTGCCAGCAGCAGCGGGAGGAGCTCCTACGAGCAGTACTTC. Translation gives CASSSGRSSYEQYF.

This clone was seen only a few times. This chain links TRBV19 with TRBJ2-7; 10 nucleotides agree with TRBD1. Germline assignment: CDR1 LNHDA and CDR2 SQIVND (reference sequence). With V trimmed by 3 bases and J by 7 bases, 15 bases remained unmatched. The CDR3 is 17 residues long. The CDR3 region has the DNA TGTGCCAGTAGTATTATATTGTGGGGACAGGGGAGGAGGGAGCAGTACTTC. Encoded protein: CASSIILWGQGRREQYF.

The V gene is TRBV15, the J gene TRBJ1-3, with 8 bases that match TRBD1. This CDR3 is 15 amino acids long. Germline CDR1 reads LNHNV; CDR2 reads YYDKDF (reference sequence). Trimming took 1 base from V and 2 from J; bases not matched to a gene: 1. The chain's CDR3 is CATSRGTGTGNTIYF. The CDR3 DNA reads TGTGCCACCAGCAGAGGGACAGGGACTGGAAACACCATATATTTT.

J is TRBJ2-1 and V is TRBV7-9, with 9 bases that match TRBD1. Germline values: CDR1 SEHNR, CDR2 FQNEAQ (reference sequence). V lost 3 bases to trimming and J lost 2 bases; unmatched junction nucleotides: 5. This CDR3 spans 16 amino acids. The CDR3 DNA sequence: TGTGCCAGCAGCTTCCTTGGGACAGGGACCTACAATGAGCAGTTCTTC. Encoded protein: CASSFLGTGTYNEQFF.

The chain has TRBV6-5 and TRBJ1-4; possibly TRBD1 for D (5 bases). The CDR3 is made up of 15 amino acids. Trimming cost V 7 bases and J 2 bases, with 14 bases left between them. CDR1 and CDR2 (germline): MNHEY, SVGAGI. The CDR3 reads CASNPGGGTNEKLFF. CDR3 nucleotides: TGTGCCAGCAACCCTGGGGGAGGGACTAATGAAAAACTGTTTTTT.

The chain has TRBV7-8 and TRBJ2-2, with D unclear. The CDR3 sequence is 11 residues long. Germline CDR1 is SGHVS and CDR2 is FQNEAQ. The V and J ends lost 5 bases and 6 bases respectively, with 4 bases between them. CDR3 loop: CASSPSGELFF. The CDR3 DNA sequence: TGTGCCAGCAGCCCATCCGGGGAGCTGTTTTTT.

The table lists this clone with a count of one. The chain has TRBV9 and TRBJ2-3, with D possibly TRBD2 on 5 matching bases. The V and J ends lost 0 bases and 0 bases respectively, with 11 bases between them. The CDR3 contains 16 residues. The germline gives CDR1 SGDLS, CDR2 YYNGEE. CDR3 amino acids: CASSVAAGGSTDTQYF. CDR3 coding DNA: TGTGCCAGCAGCGTAGCGGCGGGCGGGAGCACAGATACGCAGTATTTT.

This sequence joins TRBV11-3 and TRBJ2-5, with D perhaps matching TRBD2 (5 bases). CDR1 and CDR2 from the germline V gene are SGHNT and YENEEA. Trimming removed 6 bases from V and 7 bases from J, with 21 bases in between. This CDR3 is built from 15 residues. The CDR3 DNA is TGTGCCAGCAGTCCCAGGCGTAGCCGAGGGATGACCCAGTACTTC. Translated, it gives CASSPRRSRGMTQYF. Full variable domain (missing parts from reference TRBV11-3 and TRBJ2-5): EAGVVQSPRYKIIEKKQPVAFWCNPISGHNTLYWYLQNLGQGPELLIRYENEEAVDDSQLPKDRFSAERLKGVDSTLKIQPAELGDSAVYLCASSPRRSRGMTQYFGPGTRLLVL.

This chain uses TRBV9 with TRBJ2-1; 11 bases are shared with TRBD2. Germline assignment: CDR1 SGDLS and CDR2 YYNGEE. V lost 3 bases and J lost 3; bases outside the gene matches: 2. The CDR3 sequence is 15 residues long. CDR3 nucleotides: TGTGCCAGCAGCGAACTAGCGGGAGACTACAATGAGCAGTTCTTC. The encoded protein is CASSELAGDYNEQFF.

The V and J genes are TRBV27 and TRBJ2-7; perhaps TRBD1 as D (5 bases). The CDR3 extends over 14 amino acids. V was shortened by 2 bases and J by 0 bases, with 8 bases between the two germline ends. The germline gives CDR1 MNHEY, CDR2 SMNVEV (reference sequence). CDR3 coding DNA: TGTGCCAGCAGTTTAGGGGCCAGCTCCTACGAGCAGTACTTC. This codes for CASSLGASSYEQYF.

The CDR3 DNA follows: TGTGCCAGCAGCCAATGGGGAGGTGCCGGGGAGCTGTTTTTT. Its protein is CASSQWGGAGELFF. The V call is TRBV2, the J call TRBJ2-2, with a tentative D call TRBD2 (6 bases). With 6 bases removed from V and 6 bases from J, the gap between germline ends came to 14 bases. Germline V lookup: CDR1 SNHLY, CDR2 FYNNEI. This CDR3 has 14 residues.

This chain links TRBV5-1 with TRBJ2-1, with 9 bases fitting TRBD2. Germline lookup yields CDR1 SGHRS and CDR2 YFSETQ. V lost 0 bases to trimming and J lost 9 bases; unmatched junction nucleotides: 10. The CDR3 extends over 16 amino acids. CDR3 in DNA: TGCGCCAGCAGCTTGGGTATAGTAGCGGGAGAAGGTGAGCAGTTCTTC. Protein sequence: CASSLGIVAGEGEQFF.

The chain joins TRBV7-9 to TRBJ1-1; TRBD1 might be the D (6 bases). V lost 6 bases to trimming and J lost 4 bases, with 15 bases between them. Germline CDR1 is SEHNR and CDR2 is FQNEAQ (reference sequence). This CDR3 comprises 14 residues. The CDR3 bases are TGTGCCAGCAGACCAACAGGGTTGTTCACTGAAGCTTTCTTT. It is translated as CASRPTGLFTEAFF.

This chain uses TRBV5-4 with TRBJ2-1, with 13 positions matching TRBD2. Trimming took 4 bases from V and 5 from J; bases not matched to a gene: 3. Germline CDR1 reads SGHNT; CDR2 reads YYREEE (reference sequence). This CDR3 is built from 15 residues. The DNA of the CDR3 is TGTGCCAGCAGCGAAGGGACTAGCGGGGACAATGAGCAGTTCTTC. This gives the protein CASSEGTSGDNEQFF.

The V and J genes are TRBV6-1 and TRBJ1-1; D remains unclear. CDR1 and CDR2 (germline): MNHNS, SASEGT. There are 13 residues in the CDR3. With 8 bases removed from V and 6 bases from J, the gap between germline ends came to 16 bases. The DNA for the CDR3 is TGTGCCAGCCAACAGCTTTCCCAGGCTGAAGCTTTCTTT. Translation: CASQQLSQAEAFF.

J is TRBJ2-1 and V is TRBV7-9; tentative D call: TRBD1 (5 bases). Germline V lookup: CDR1 SEHNR, CDR2 FQNEAQ (reference sequence). This CDR3 region has 15 residues. Between the trimmed V and J ends, which lost 6 bases and 1 base, there was a span of 13 bases. The CDR3: CASRRNRGSYNEQFF. The CDR3, as DNA: TGTGCCAGCAGAAGAAATAGGGGTTCCTACAATGAGCAGTTCTTC.

Here the CDR3 reads CSVAVTGGFNQPQHF. In DNA form, the CDR3 reads TGCAGCGTTGCGGTGACAGGGGGCTTCAATCAGCCCCAGCATTTT. The gene calls are TRBV29-1 and TRBJ1-5, with 10 bases that match TRBD1. With V trimmed by 4 bases and J by 3 bases, 6 bases remained unmatched. This CDR3 is built from 15 residues. The germline V gene encodes CDR1 SQVTM and CDR2 ANQGSEA.

The chain is built from TRBV7-9 and TRBJ2-4; perhaps TRBD2 as D (5 bases). Germline CDR1 is SEHNR and CDR2 is FQNEAQ (reference sequence). There are 16 residues in the CDR3. V lost 1 base and J lost 3, with 13 bases in between. The CDR3 loop is CASSLEGSAGKNIQYF. The CDR3, as DNA: TGTGCCAGCAGCTTAGAGGGTTCGGCGGGCAAAAACATTCAGTACTTC.

This clone was observed a few times. The chain employs TRBV30 and TRBJ1-3; weak D call: TRBD1 (6 bases). CDR1 and CDR2 from the germline V gene are GTSNPN and SVGIG (reference sequence). The CDR3 runs 13 residues. Trimming pared 0 bases from V and 3 bases from J, leaving 6 bases between. CDR3 residues: CAWSVRGGNTIYF. In DNA form, the CDR3 reads TGTGCCTGGAGTGTCAGGGGTGGAAACACCATATATTTT. Filled out from reference TRBV30 and TRBJ1-3, the complete variable domain reads SQTIHQWPATLVQPVGSPLSLECTVEGTSNPNLYWYRQAAGRGLQLLFYSVGIGQISSEVPQNLSASRPQDRQFILSSKKLLLSDSGFYLCAWSVRGGNTIYFGEGSWLTVV.